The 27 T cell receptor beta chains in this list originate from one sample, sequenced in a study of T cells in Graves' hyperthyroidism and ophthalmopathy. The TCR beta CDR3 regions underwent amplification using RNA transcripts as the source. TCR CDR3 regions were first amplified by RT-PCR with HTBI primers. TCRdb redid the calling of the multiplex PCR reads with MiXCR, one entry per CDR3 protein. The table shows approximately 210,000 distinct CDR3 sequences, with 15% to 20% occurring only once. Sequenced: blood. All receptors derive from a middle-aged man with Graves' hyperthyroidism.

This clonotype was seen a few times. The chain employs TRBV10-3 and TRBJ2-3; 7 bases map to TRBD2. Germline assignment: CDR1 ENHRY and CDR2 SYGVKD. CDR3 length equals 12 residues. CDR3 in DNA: TGTGCATCGGGGGGAGACCCAGATACGCAGTATTTT. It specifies CASGGDPDTQYF.

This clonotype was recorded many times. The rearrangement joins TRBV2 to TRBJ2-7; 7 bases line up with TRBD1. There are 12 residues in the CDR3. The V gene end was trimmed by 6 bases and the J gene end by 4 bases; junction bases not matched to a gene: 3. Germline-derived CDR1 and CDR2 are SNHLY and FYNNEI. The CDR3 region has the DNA TGTGCCAGCAGCCGGACAGGATACGAGCAGTACTTC. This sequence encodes CASSRTGYEQYF.

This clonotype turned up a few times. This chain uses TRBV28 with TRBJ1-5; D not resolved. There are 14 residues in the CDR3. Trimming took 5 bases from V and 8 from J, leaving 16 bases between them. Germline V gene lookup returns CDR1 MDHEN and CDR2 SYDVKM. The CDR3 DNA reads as TGTGCCAGCAGTCTAACGCGAGGGTTCGAGCCCCAGCATTTT. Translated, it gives CASSLTRGFEPQHF.

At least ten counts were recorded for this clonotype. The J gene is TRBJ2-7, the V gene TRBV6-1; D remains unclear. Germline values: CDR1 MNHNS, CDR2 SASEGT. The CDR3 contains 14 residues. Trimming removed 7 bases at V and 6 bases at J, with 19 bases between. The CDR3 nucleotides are TGTGCCAGCACAATTGGATCATTTGGAGCCGAGCAGTACTTC. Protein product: CASTIGSFGAEQYF.

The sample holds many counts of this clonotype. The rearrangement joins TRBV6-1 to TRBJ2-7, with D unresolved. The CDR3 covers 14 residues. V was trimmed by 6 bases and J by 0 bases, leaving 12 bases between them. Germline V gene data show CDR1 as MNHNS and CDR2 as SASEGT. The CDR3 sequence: CASSKTVSSYEQYF. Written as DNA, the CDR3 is TGTGCCAGCAGCAAAACAGTGAGCTCCTACGAGCAGTACTTC.

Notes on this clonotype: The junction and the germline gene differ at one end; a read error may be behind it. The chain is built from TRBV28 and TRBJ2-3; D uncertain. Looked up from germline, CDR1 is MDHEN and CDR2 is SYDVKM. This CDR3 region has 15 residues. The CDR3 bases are TGCGCCAGCAGCCAAGGAACTACTACCACAGATACGCAGTATTTT. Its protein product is CASSQGTTTTDTQYF.

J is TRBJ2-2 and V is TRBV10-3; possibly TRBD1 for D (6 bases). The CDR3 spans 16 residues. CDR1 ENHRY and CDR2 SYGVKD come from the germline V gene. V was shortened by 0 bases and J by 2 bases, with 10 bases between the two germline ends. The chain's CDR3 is CAISESAGANTGELFF. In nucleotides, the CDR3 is TGTGCCATCAGTGAGTCAGCAGGGGCCAACACCGGGGAGCTGTTTTTT.

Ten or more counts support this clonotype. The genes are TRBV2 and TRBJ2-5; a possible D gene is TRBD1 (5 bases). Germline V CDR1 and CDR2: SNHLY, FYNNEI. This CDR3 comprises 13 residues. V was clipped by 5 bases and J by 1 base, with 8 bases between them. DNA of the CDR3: TGTGCCAGCAGTTGGACATTCCAAGAGACCCAGTACTTC. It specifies CASSWTFQETQYF.

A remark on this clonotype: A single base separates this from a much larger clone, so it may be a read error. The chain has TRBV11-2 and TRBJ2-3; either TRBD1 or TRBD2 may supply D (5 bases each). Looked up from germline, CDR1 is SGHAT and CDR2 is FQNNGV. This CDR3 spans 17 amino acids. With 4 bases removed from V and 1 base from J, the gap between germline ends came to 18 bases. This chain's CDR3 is CASSSDGAGWGTDTQYF. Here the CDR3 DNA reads TGTGCCAGCAGCTCAGATGGGGCGGGCTGGGGCACAGATACGCAGTATTTT. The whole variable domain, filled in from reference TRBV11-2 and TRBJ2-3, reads EAGVAQSPRYKIIEKRQSVAFWCNPISGHATLYWYQQILGQGPKLLIQFQNNGVVDDSQLPKDRFSAERLKGVDSTLKIQPAKLEDSAVYLCASSSDGAGWGTDTQYFGPGTRLTVL.

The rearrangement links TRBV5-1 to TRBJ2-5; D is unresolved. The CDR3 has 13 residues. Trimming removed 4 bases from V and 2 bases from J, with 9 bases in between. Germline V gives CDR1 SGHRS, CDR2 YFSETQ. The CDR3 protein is CASSQTAQETQYF. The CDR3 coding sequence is TGCGCCAGCAGCCAGACGGCTCAAGAGACCCAGTACTTC.

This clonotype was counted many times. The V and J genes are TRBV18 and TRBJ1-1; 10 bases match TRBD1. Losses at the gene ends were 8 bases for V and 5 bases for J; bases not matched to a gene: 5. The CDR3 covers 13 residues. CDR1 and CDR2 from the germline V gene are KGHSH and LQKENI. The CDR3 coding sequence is TGTGCCAGCCTGGGACAGGGGAATACTGAAGCTTTCTTT. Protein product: CASLGQGNTEAFF.

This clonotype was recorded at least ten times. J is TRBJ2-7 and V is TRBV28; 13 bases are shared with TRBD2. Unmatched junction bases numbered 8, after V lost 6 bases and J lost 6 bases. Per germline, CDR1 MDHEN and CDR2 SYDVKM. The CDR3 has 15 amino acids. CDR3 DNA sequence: TGTGCCAGCAGACCAAGGACTAGCGGGAGTTCCGAGCAGTACTTC. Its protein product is CASRPRTSGSSEQYF.

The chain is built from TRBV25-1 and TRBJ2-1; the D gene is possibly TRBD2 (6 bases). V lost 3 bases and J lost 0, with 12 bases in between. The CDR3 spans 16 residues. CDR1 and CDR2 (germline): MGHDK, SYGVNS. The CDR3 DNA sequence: TGTGCCAGCAGTGAGGCGGACTATAGCTCCTACAATGAGCAGTTCTTC. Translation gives CASSEADYSSYNEQFF.

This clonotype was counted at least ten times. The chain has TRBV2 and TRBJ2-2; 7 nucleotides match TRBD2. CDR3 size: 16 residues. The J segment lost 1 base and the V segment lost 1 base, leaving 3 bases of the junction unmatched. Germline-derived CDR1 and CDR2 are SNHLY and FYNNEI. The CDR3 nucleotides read TGTGCCAGCAGTGAAGGGCTAGCGGAGAACACCGGGGAGCTGTTTTTT. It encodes CASSEGLAENTGELFF.

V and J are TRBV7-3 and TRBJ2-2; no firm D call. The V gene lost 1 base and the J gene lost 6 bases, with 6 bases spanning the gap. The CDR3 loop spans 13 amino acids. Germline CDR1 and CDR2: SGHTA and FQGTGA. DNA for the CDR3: TGTGCCAGCAGCTTAAGCGGCCCCGGGGAGCTGTTTTTT. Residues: CASSLSGPGELFF.

The CDR3 sequence is CASSDPRDRRNEQYF. In DNA, the CDR3 is TGCGCCAGCAGTGATCCCCGGGACAGGAGAAACGAGCAGTACTTC. V and J are TRBV4-1 and TRBJ2-7, with 8 bases that match TRBD1. Germline CDR1 is MGHRA and CDR2 is YSYEKL. Trimming removed 6 bases from V and 5 bases from J; junction bases left unmatched: 12. The CDR3 is made up of 15 amino acids.

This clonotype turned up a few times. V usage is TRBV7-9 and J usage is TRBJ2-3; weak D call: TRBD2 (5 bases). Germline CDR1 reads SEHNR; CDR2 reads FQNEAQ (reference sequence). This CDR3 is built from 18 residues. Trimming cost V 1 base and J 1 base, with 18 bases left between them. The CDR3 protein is CASSLVAAGGGGTDTQYF. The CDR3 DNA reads TGTGCCAGCAGCTTAGTGGCGGCAGGAGGTGGCGGCACAGATACGCAGTATTTT.

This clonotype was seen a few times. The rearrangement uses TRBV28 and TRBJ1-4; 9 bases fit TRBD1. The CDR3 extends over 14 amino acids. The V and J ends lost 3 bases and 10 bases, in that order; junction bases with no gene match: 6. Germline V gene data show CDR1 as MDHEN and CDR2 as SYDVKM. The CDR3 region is CASSLGQGIGKLFF. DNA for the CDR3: TGTGCCAGCAGTTTGGGACAGGGTATCGGAAAACTGTTTTTT.

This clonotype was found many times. The CDR3 DNA follows: TGTGCCAGCACCTTGCGCGGGGCCCAGTTCTTC. Its translation is CASTLRGAQFF. The V call is TRBV12-3 or TRBV12-4, the J call TRBJ2-1; D might be TRBD2 (6 bases). V was cut by 7 bases and J by 13 bases, with 14 bases left in between. The CDR3 runs 11 residues.

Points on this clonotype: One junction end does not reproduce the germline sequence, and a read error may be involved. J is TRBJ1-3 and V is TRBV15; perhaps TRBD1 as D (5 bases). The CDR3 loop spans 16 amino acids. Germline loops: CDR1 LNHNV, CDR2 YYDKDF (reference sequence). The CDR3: CATSRDLRRAGDTIYF. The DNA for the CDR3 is TGTGCCACCAGCAGAGATCTCCGCAGGGCTGGAGACACCATATATTTT.

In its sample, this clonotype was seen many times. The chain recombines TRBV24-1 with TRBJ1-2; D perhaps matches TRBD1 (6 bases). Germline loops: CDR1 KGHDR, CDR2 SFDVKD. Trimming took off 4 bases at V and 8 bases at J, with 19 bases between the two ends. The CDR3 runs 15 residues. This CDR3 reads CATSDSVYRDRGYTF. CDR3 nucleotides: TGTGCCACCAGTGACTCCGTATACAGGGACCGCGGCTACACCTTC.

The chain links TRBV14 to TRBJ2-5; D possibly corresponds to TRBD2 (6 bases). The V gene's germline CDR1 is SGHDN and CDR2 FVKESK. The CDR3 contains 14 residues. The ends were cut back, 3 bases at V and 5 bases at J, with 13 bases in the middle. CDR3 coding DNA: TGTGCCAGCAGCCATATTCTAGCGACCGAGACCCAGTACTTC. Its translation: CASSHILATETQYF. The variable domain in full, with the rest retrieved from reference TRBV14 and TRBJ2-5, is EAGVTQFPSHSVIEKGQTVTLRCDPISGHDNLYWYRRVMGKEIKFLLHFVKESKQDESGMPNNRFLAERTGGTYSTLKVQPAELEDSGVYFCASSHILATETQYFGPGTRLLVL.

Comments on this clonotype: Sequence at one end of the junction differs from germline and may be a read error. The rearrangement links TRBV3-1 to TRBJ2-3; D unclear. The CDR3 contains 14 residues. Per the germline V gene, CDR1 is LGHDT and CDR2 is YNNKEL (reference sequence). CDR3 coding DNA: TGTGCCAGCGGCCAAGATCCAGGTTTAGATACGCAGTATTTT. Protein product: CASGQDPGLDTQYF.

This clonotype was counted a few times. As DNA, the CDR3 is TGCGCCAGCAGCCAAATCGGGACGGCGAACACTGAAGCTTTCTTT. It encodes CASSQIGTANTEAFF. This chain connects TRBV4-3 to TRBJ1-1; D is perhaps TRBD1 (5 bases). V was cut by 2 bases and J by 1 base, with 11 bases left in between. The CDR3 sequence is 15 residues long. Germline values: CDR1 LGHNA, CDR2 YSLEER.

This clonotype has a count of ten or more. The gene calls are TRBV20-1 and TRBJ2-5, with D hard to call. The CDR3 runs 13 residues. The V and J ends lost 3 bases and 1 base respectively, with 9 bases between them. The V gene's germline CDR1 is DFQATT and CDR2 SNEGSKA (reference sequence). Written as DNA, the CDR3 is TGCAGTGCTAGTACGAGGATCCAAGAGACCCAGTACTTC. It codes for CSASTRIQETQYF.

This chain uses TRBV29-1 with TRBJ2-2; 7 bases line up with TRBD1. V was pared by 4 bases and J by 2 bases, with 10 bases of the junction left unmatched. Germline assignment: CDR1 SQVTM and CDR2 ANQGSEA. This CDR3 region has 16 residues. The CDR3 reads CSVVGTGTANTGELFF. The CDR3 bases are TGCAGCGTTGTAGGTACCGGGACAGCTAACACCGGGGAGCTGTTTTTT.

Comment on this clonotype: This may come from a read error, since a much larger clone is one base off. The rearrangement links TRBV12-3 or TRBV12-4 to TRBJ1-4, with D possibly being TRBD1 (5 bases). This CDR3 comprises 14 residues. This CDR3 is CASSLTAGIEELFF. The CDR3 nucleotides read TGTGCCAGCAGTTTAACGGCAGGGATTGAAGAACTGTTTTTT.